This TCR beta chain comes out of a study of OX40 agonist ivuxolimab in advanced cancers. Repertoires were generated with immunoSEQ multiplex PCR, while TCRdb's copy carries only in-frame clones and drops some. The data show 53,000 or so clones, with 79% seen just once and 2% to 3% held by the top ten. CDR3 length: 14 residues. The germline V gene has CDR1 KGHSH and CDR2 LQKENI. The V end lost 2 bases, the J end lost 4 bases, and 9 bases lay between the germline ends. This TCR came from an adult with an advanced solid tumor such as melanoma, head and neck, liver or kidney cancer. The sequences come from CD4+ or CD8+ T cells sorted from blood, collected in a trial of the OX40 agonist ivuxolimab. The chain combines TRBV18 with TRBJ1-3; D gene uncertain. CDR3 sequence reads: CASSPDPRGNTIYF. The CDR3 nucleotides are TGTGCCAGCTCACCAGATCCTCGAGGAAACACCATATATTTT.